Sequencing of this T cell receptor (beta chain) was carried out in a study of OX40 agonist ivuxolimab in advanced cancers. Overall study: Ivuxolimab doses were 0.01, 0.1, 0.3, 1.5, 3 or 10 mg/kg every 2 weeks. Those treated in dose escalation had hepatocellular carcinoma, melanoma, renal cell cancer or head and neck cancer. General study findings and limits: Determination of antigen specificity was not performed for the expanded peripheral T cells.

This clone showed up just once. Its antigen is unknown. Germline V gives CDR1 SQVTM, CDR2 ANQGSEA. Trimming at V came to 4 bases and at J to 1 base, leaving 3 bases not matched to a gene. The CDR3 has 13 amino acids. Sequencing was performed with immunoSEQ multiplex PCR; in TCRdb, only in-frame clones are kept and a portion is missing. The table includes 20,000 to 25,000 clones, about 83% detected once. Patients were excluded for autoimmune disease history or systemic immunosuppression. The clonotype originates from an adult with an advanced solid tumor such as melanoma, head and neck, liver or kidney cancer. The chain combines TRBV29-1 with TRBJ1-1; 7 nucleotides line up with TRBD1. Sequences were derived from CD4+ or CD8+ T cells sorted from blood, sampled in a trial of the OX40 agonist ivuxolimab. CDR3 DNA: TGCAGCGTTGGGGACAGAGGGAACACTGAAGCTTTCTTT. Translating it yields CSVGDRGNTEAFF.